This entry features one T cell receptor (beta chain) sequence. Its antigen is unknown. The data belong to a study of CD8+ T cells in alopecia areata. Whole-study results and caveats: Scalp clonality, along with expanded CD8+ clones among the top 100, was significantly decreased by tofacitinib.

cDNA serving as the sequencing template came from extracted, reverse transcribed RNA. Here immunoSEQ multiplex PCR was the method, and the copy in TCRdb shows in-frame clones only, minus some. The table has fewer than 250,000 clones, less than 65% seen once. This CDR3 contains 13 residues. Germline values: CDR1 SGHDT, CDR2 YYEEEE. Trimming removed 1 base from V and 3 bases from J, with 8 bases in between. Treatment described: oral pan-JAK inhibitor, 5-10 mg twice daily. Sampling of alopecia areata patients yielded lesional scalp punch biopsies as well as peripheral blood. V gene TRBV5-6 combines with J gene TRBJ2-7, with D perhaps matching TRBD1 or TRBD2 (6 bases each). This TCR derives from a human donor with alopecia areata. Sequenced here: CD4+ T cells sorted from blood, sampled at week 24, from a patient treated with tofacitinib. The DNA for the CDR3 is TGTGCCAGCAGCTTGAGGGGGGTCTACGAGCAGTACTTC. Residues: CASSLRGVYEQYF.